This T cell receptor beta chain was obtained from a study of shared clonotypes between healthy human individuals. The germline V and J ends were trimmed by 5 bases and 5 bases, with 12 bases remaining between them. The CDR3 has 14 residues. CDR1 and CDR2 (germline): SGHVS, FQNEAQ. Naive CD8 cells lacked CD45RO and underwent positive selection for CCR7, leaving out terminally differentiated effector memory CD45RA+ cells. Produced via immunoSEQ multiplex PCR; TCRdb's table is partial and in-frame only. In the table there are roughly 2,000,000 clones, just under 95% of which are singletons. This clonotype originated in a man between 18 and 35 years old in good health. Some clones in this sample may be carry-over from other donors' samples. The chain joins TRBV7-8 to TRBJ2-2; D is unclear. The specimen sequenced was naive CD8+ T cells from PBMCs. CDR3 in DNA: TGTGCCAGCAGCGAAAGTGTCGGGACCGGGGAGCTGTTTTTT. Protein sequence: CASSESVGTGELFF.